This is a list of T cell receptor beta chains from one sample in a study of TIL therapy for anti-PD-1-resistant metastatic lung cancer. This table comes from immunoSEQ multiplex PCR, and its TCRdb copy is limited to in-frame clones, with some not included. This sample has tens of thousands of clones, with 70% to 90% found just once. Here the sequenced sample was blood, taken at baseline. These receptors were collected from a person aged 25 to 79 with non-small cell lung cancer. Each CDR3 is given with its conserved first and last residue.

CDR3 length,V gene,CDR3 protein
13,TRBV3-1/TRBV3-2,CASSQGQFYGYTF
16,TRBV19,CASSIKPVSSTDTQYF
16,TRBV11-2,CASTLGSAGAQETQYF
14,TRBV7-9,CASSPGTPNTEAFF
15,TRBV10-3,CAISDFGGEISPLHF
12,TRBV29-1,CSVDAGSYGYTF
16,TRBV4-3,CASSQGERVETDTQYF
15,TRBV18,CASSPPGQGDGEQYF
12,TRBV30,CAWSRGAYEQYF
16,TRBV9,CASSVGSSGNTGELFF
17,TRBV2,CASSGFPGQDSNQPQHF
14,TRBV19,CASSVQGWTYEQYF
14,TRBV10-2,CASKGSGGPLEQYF
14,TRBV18,CASSLTQGVYEQYF
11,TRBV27,CASSSYDEQFF
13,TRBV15,CATSTGTGLEQYF
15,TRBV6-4,CASSAGQGEADTQYF
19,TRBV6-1,CASSEVGVGAGAFTYEQYF
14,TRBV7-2,CASSPRQSDSPLHF
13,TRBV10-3,CASRLAGGYEQYF
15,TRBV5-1,CASCPDTEAYSGYTF
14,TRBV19,CASSRGSGGGTQYF
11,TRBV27,CASRKLYEQYF
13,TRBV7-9,CASSLAVGQPQHF
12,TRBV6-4,CANNRDNTEAFF
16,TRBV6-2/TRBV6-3,CASSPLAGLSTDTQYF
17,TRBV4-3,CASSQDWRGTALEKLFF
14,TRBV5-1,CASSPIFGYNEQFF
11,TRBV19,CASNSGVEQFF
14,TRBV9,CASSVGRETGELFF
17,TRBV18,CASSLETGTGVLNEQYF
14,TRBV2,CASSDSQGDEKLFF
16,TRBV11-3,CASSSATGTVTGELFF
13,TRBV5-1,CASSPGQRETQYF
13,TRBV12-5,CASAAWGQETQYF
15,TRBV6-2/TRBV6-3,CASSRTGAFTYEQYF
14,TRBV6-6,CAAQERANNSPLHF
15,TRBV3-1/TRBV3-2,CASSQVPLGDSPLHF
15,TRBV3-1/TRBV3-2,CASSQDRSSRVMQYF
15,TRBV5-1,CASSVSSGSYNEQFF
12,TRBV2,CASSWDIREAFF
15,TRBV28,CASSLTIPSQETQYF
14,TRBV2,CASTIDQARETQYF
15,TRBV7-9,CASSFSGGGPDTQYF
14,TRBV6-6,CASNWRGNTGELFF
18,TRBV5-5,CASSLGTTGQRGTDTQYF
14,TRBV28,CASRPGRRNQPQHF
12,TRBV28,CASSLQGYEQYF
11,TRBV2,CASRMTRIAFF
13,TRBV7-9,CASRGSNTDTQYF
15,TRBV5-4,CASSLAGLAGAEQFF
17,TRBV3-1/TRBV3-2,CASSLERVPASTDTQYF
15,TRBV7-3,CASSLLGLGQETQYF
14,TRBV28,CASSPGGERETQYF
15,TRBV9,CASSAGTSSYNEQFF
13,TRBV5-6,CASSKGAVHEQYF
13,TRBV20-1,CSASSGGGYEQYF